These 14 T cell receptor beta chains were all obtained from the same sample, sequenced in a study of blood T cell repertoires in COVID-19. The data were produced by immunoSEQ multiplex PCR, yet TCRdb's version contains in-frame clones alone and is incomplete. This table has tens of thousands of clones, over 75% appearing once. What was sequenced was peripheral blood. All receptors derive from a man in his 70s with active or convalescent COVID-19.

The rearrangement joins TRBV3-1 (or the pseudogene TRBV3-2) to TRBJ2-7; 7 nucleotides agree with TRBD1. V shed 0 bases, J shed 5 bases, and the junction held 13 bases outside the gene matches. CDR3 length: 17 residues. Per the germline V gene, CDR1 is LGHDT and CDR2 is YNNKEL (reference sequence). The CDR3 nucleotides read TGTGCCAGCAGCCAAGATGGGCCGGCCAGGGGGTCCCACGAGCAGTACTTC. Protein product: CASSQDGPARGSHEQYF.

This chain links TRBV7-9 with TRBJ1-2; 9 nucleotides match TRBD1. The CDR3 sequence is 18 residues long. Germline CDR1 and CDR2: SEHNR and FQNEAQ (reference sequence). Trimming at V came to 4 bases and at J to 0 bases, leaving 12 bases not matched to a gene. The CDR3 here is CASSSPRGQGTANYGYTF. The CDR3 region has the DNA TGTGCCAGCAGCTCACCTAGGGGACAGGGCACAGCTAACTATGGCTACACCTTC.

This clone has just one count. This rearrangement joins TRBV14 to TRBJ2-7; no clear D gene. The CDR3 runs 12 residues. Germline V CDR1 and CDR2: SGHDN, FVKESK. V was pared by 0 bases and J by 11 bases, with 11 bases between. CDR3 residues: CASSQDRLSEYF. CDR3 nucleotides: TGTGCCAGCAGCCAAGATCGGCTGAGCGAGTACTTC.

The DNA of the CDR3 is TGCGCCAGCAGCTTGACCGGGTACCAGGGTGGTTATTTTAGGAACACTGAAGCTTTCTTT. The encoded protein is CASSLTGYQGGYFRNTEAFF. The chain carries TRBV5-1 and TRBJ1-1, with TRBD1 as a possible D gene (5 bases). CDR1 and CDR2 from the germline V gene are SGHRS and YFSETQ. V was shortened by 1 base and J by 1 base, with 26 bases between the two germline ends. The CDR3 is 20 residues long.

The rearrangement uses TRBV11-2 and TRBJ2-3; D is possibly TRBD2 (5 bases). Germline CDR1 is SGHAT and CDR2 is FQNNGV. The CDR3 has 16 amino acids. V was trimmed by 5 bases and J by 0 bases, leaving 15 bases between them. Here the CDR3 reads CASSRTFGISTDTQYF. The CDR3 DNA is TGTGCCAGCAGCCGTACCTTCGGGATCAGCACAGATACGCAGTATTTT.

Concerning this clone: Additional DNA sequences in this sample encode the identical CDR3. The chain links TRBV7-2 to TRBJ2-3, with 11 nucleotides matching TRBD2. Losses at the gene ends were 5 bases for V and 5 bases for J; bases not matched to a gene: 3. This CDR3 contains 14 residues. Per germline, CDR1 SGHTA and CDR2 FQGNSA. The CDR3 spells CASSLGLAGDTQYF. CDR3 nucleotide sequence: TGTGCCAGCAGCCTCGGACTAGCGGGAGATACGCAGTATTTT.

The rearrangement links TRBV18 to TRBJ1-2; D is unclear. V lost 6 bases to trimming and J lost 7 bases, with 15 bases between them. The CDR3 length is 13 residues. Germline V gene sequence: CDR1 KGHSH, CDR2 LQKENI. The CDR3 sequence: CASSPDLRVGYTF. DNA for the CDR3: TGTGCCAGCTCGCCGGACTTAAGGGTTGGCTACACCTTC.

The table lists this clone with a few counts. The gene calls are TRBV5-1 and TRBJ2-7; D perhaps matches TRBD1 (6 bases). Trimming pared 5 bases from V and 0 bases from J, leaving 9 bases between. The CDR3 runs to 13 residues. Germline assignment: CDR1 SGHRS and CDR2 YFSETQ. CDR3 DNA: TGCGCCAGCAGAAGGACAGACTCCTACGAGCAGTACTTC. The encoded protein is CASRRTDSYEQYF.

There are a few counts of this clone. The chain recombines TRBV3-1 (or the pseudogene TRBV3-2) with TRBJ2-7; TRBD2 agrees at 9 bases. Germline lookup yields CDR1 LGHDT and CDR2 YNNKEL (reference sequence). The CDR3 loop spans 16 amino acids. With 2 bases clipped from V and 6 bases from J, the junction kept 11 bases outside the gene matches. As DNA, the CDR3 is TGTGCCAGCAGCCAATGGGCTAGCGGGGACTCTACCGAGCAGTACTTC. This gives the protein CASSQWASGDSTEQYF.

This sequence joins TRBV5-1 and TRBJ1-4; no definite D call. V was shortened by 0 bases and J by 5 bases, with 11 bases between the two germline ends. Germline assignment: CDR1 SGHRS and CDR2 YFSETQ. This CDR3 contains 15 residues. CDR3 nucleotides: TGCGCCAGCAGCTTGGGAGGCGGGTACAATGAAAAACTGTTTTTT. Encoded protein: CASSLGGGYNEKLFF. Variable domain in full (rest from reference TRBV5-1 and TRBJ1-4): KAGVTQTPRYLIKTRGQQVTLSCSPISGHRSVSWYQQTPGQGLQFLFEYFSETQRNKGNFPGRFSGRQFSNSRSEMNVSTLELGDSALYLCASSLGGGYNEKLFFGSGTQLSVL.

The genes are TRBV5-1 and TRBJ2-7, with a weak D call TRBD2 (6 bases). Trimming stripped 0 bases from V and 4 bases from J, with 20 bases between. This CDR3 has 17 amino acids. Germline CDR1 is SGHRS and CDR2 is YFSETQ. CDR3 coding DNA: TGCGCCAGCAGCTTGGATGGCGGGAAGCGGATGGAATACGAGCAGTACTTC. Translated, it gives CASSLDGGKRMEYEQYF. The variable domain in full, completed from reference TRBV5-1 and TRBJ2-7, reads KAGVTQTPRYLIKTRGQQVTLSCSPISGHRSVSWYQQTPGQGLQFLFEYFSETQRNKGNFPGRFSGRQFSNSRSEMNVSTLELGDSALYLCASSLDGGKRMEYEQYFGPGTRLTVT.

V is TRBV5-1 and J is TRBJ1-3; no definite D call. The CDR3 loop spans 15 amino acids. Germline V lookup: CDR1 SGHRS, CDR2 YFSETQ. Trimming took off 4 bases at V and 0 bases at J, with 11 bases between the two ends. The CDR3 spells CASSPEGYSGNTIYF. In DNA, the CDR3 is TGCGCCAGCAGCCCGGAGGGCTACTCTGGAAACACCATATATTTT.

This chain links TRBV19 with TRBJ1-1, with a weak D call TRBD1 (6 bases). The CDR3 has 16 amino acids. CDR1 LNHDA and CDR2 SQIVND come from the germline V gene (reference sequence). V shed 2 bases and J shed 1 base, with 14 bases lying between them. The CDR3 sequence is CASSIKGDRGNTEAFF. The DNA of the CDR3 is TGTGCCAGTAGTATAAAGGGGGATCGGGGGAACACTGAAGCTTTCTTT.

The rearrangement joins TRBV11-3 to TRBJ2-1; 10 bases fit TRBD1. CDR1 SGHNT and CDR2 YENEEA come from the germline V gene. J gave up 4 bases and V 5 bases, and 8 bases lay outside the gene matches. The CDR3 runs to 16 residues. CDR3 nucleotide sequence: TGTGCCAGCAGCCTCCGACAGGGGGCTGATTACAATGAGCAGTTCTTC. Translating gives CASSLRQGADYNEQFF.